The 14 T cell receptor beta chains listed next were all sequenced from one sample in a study of T cell repertoires and leukemia-associated antigens. Via MiXCR, TCRdb re-called the 5' RACE reads, giving one row per CDR3 protein. This table holds some 12,000 distinct CDR3 sequences, roughly two fifths found once. Their specific antigens are unknown. Material: CD3+ T cells sorted from blood and cultured. The receptors here all came from a female donor in good health.

With regard to this clonotype: One end of the junction varies from germline; a read error may be responsible. The V call is TRBV5-1, the J call TRBJ1-1, with D possibly being TRBD1 (6 bases). The germline V gene has CDR1 SGHRS and CDR2 YFSETQ. This CDR3 is 12 amino acids long. CDR3 sequence reads: CASSTGNTGAFF. The CDR3 nucleotides are TGCGCCAGCAGCACAGGGAACACTGGAGCTTTCTTT. Full variable domain (outside the CDR3, taken from reference TRBV5-1 and TRBJ1-1): KAGVTQTPRYLIKTRGQQVTLSCSPISGHRSVSWYQQTPGQGLQFLFEYFSETQRNKGNFPGRFSGRQFSNSRSEMNVSTLELGDSALYLCASSTGNTGAFFGQGTRLTVV.

The chain carries TRBV20-1 and TRBJ2-5; 7 bases line up with TRBD2. The germline gives CDR1 DFQATT, CDR2 SNEGSKA (reference sequence). V was pared by 2 bases and J by 9 bases, with 9 bases of the junction left unmatched. The length of the CDR3 is 13 residues. CDR3 residues: CSARTGLGGAQYF. In nucleotides, the CDR3 is TGCAGTGCTAGAACGGGACTGGGGGGGGCCCAGTACTTC.

The V gene is TRBV20-1, the J gene TRBJ1-6; 9 bases fit TRBD1. Per the germline V gene, CDR1 is DFQATT and CDR2 is SNEGSKA (reference sequence). The CDR3 spans 15 residues. The trim removed 3 bases at V and 3 bases at J, leaving 3 bases unmatched. CDR3 amino acids: CSARETGGYNSPLHF. The DNA for the CDR3 is TGCAGTGCTAGGGAGACAGGGGGCTATAATTCACCCCTCCACTTT.

This rearrangement joins TRBV4-1 to TRBJ2-1, with TRBD2 matching 11 bases. The J segment lost 16 bases and the V segment lost 1 base, leaving 12 bases of the junction unmatched. Germline CDR1 reads MGHRA; CDR2 reads YSYEKL. The CDR3 has 15 residues. In DNA, the CDR3 is TGCGCCAGCAGCCAAGGGGACGGGGGCCTAGCGGGAGGATTCTTC. Residues: CASSQGDGGLAGGFF.

This clonotype qualifies as medium-sized (0.01 to 0.1%). The chain links TRBV7-9 to TRBJ2-3, with D hard to call. This CDR3 is 12 amino acids long. V was cut by 5 bases and J by 4 bases, with 7 bases left in between. Germline-derived CDR1 and CDR2 are SEHNR and FQNEAQ (reference sequence). CDR3 in DNA: TGTGCCAGCAGCCCTTCTTCAGATACGCAGTATTTT. Translation gives CASSPSSDTQYF.

By share of the sample, this clonotype is medium-sized (0.01 to 0.1%). The chain has TRBV4-3 and TRBJ2-7; TRBD2 is a possible D gene (6 bases). Trimming stripped 0 bases from V and 7 bases from J, with 13 bases between. The length of the CDR3 is 14 residues. In germline, CDR1 is LGHNA, CDR2 YSLEER. CDR3 sequence: CASSQEAGYKEQYF. The CDR3 DNA reads TGCGCCAGCAGCCAAGAGGCGGGGTACAAAGAGCAGTACTTC.

This clonotype is medium-sized by share. The chain employs TRBV12-3 or TRBV12-4 and TRBJ2-7, with 9 nucleotides matching TRBD2. With 5 bases clipped from V and 7 bases from J, the junction kept 9 bases outside the gene matches. The CDR3 extends over 14 amino acids. CDR3: CASSRAGGRLEQYF. Here the CDR3 DNA reads TGTGCCAGCAGTAGAGCGGGAGGCCGTCTGGAGCAGTACTTC.

Of note for this clonotype: It is unclear where the CDR3 begins or ends on the DNA, so no DNA is shown, and the CDR3 is as TCRdb lists it. V and J are TRBV20-1 and TRBJ1-1; TRBD1, as called in the table, went unchecked against the DNA. Germline loops: CDR1 DFQATT, CDR2 SNEGSKA (reference sequence). Inclusive of both ends, the CDR3 amounts to 21 amino acids. CDR3 residues: CSVSPLLGETQYFGPGTEAFF.

This clonotype was recorded a few times. This rearrangement joins TRBV5-1 to TRBJ2-3; weak D call: TRBD2 (6 bases). Trimming removed 0 bases from V and 0 bases from J, with 11 bases in between. This CDR3 contains 16 residues. Germline V gene data show CDR1 as SGHRS and CDR2 as YFSETQ. CDR3 DNA: TGCGCCAGCAGCTTGGGGGTAGCGGAAAGCACAGATACGCAGTATTTT. Translation gives CASSLGVAESTDTQYF.

CDR3 sequence reads: CASSLCLGVGSSNYGYTF. For the CDR3, the DNA is TGTGCCAGCAGCTTGTGCTTGGGAGTGGGGTCGTCTAACTATGGCTACACCTTC. The chain couples TRBV11-3 to TRBJ1-2; D gene unclear. V lost 3 bases to trimming and J lost 0 bases, with 20 bases between them. The germline V gene has CDR1 SGHNT and CDR2 YENEEA. The CDR3 loop spans 18 amino acids. The whole variable domain, filled in from reference TRBV11-3 and TRBJ1-2, reads EAGVVQSPRYKIIEKKQPVAFWCNPISGHNTLYWYLQNLGQGPELLIRYENEEAVDDSQLPKDRFSAERLKGVDSTLKIQPAELGDSAVYLCASSLCLGVGSSNYGYTFGSGTRLTVV.

This sequence joins TRBV20-1 and TRBJ2-2; D is perhaps TRBD1 or TRBD2 (6 bases each). Germline V gene lookup returns CDR1 DFQATT and CDR2 SNEGSKA (reference sequence). V was trimmed by 3 bases and J by 3 bases, leaving 14 bases between them. This CDR3 has 15 amino acids. The CDR3 loop is CSASFGGTDTGELFF. CDR3 nucleotides: TGCAGTGCTAGTTTCGGGGGCACGGACACCGGGGAGCTGTTTTTT.

CDR3 DNA: TGCAGTGCTAGAGATACACTAGCGGCCTCCTACGAGCAGTACTTC. Its translation: CSARDTLAASYEQYF. The chain carries TRBV20-1 and TRBJ2-7; 8 nucleotides align to TRBD2. The V gene's germline CDR1 is DFQATT and CDR2 SNEGSKA (reference sequence). After removal of 0 bases from V and 0 bases from J, the junction contained 4 bases not matched to a gene. This CDR3 is built from 15 residues.

A note on this clonotype: One base away lies a much larger clone, so this may be a sequencing read error. This chain uses TRBV5-1 with TRBJ1-1, with TRBD1 as a possible D gene (5 bases). Trimming cost V 10 bases and J 3 bases, with 19 bases left between them. This CDR3 region has 14 residues. Germline CDR1 SGHRS, CDR2 YFSETQ. The CDR3 is CAGTVWGGDTEAFF. The CDR3 bases are TGCGCCGGCACCGTTTGGGGCGGGGACACTGAAGCTTTCTTT.

On this clonotype: The CDR3 carries no conserved terminal phenylalanine or tryptophan, so it likely arises from a read error. The DNA is omitted, as the CDR3 cannot be located on it reliably, and the CDR3 follows TCRdb's listing. The chain joins TRBV11-2 to TRBJ2-1; the table's D call, TRBD2, was not checked against the DNA. Germline V CDR1 and CDR2: SGHAT, FQNNGV. A total of 18 residues make up the CDR3, ends included. CDR3 sequence reads: CASSLAQELAGSYNEPCP.